The sequence of this T cell receptor (beta chain) was determined in a study of blood T cell repertoires in COVID-19. Overall study context: T cells, B-cell-depleted T cells, or PBMCs supplied cDNA or gDNA.

As processed by the authors: Amplification from reference gene primers served as the basis for estimated nucleated cell counts. Generated by immunoSEQ multiplex PCR, the TCRdb table keeps only in-frame clones and is missing some. The D gene and trimming were derived from the DNA, and the V and J assignments and clone size from that table. This table has around 86,000 clones, 75% to 85% appearing once. CDR1 and CDR2 from the germline V gene are MNHEY and SVGEGT. The V end lost 5 bases, the J end lost 0 bases, and 12 bases lay between the germline ends. CDR3 size: 15 residues. The TCR comes from an elderly woman with acute or convalescent COVID-19. The chain links TRBV6-2 or TRBV6-3 to TRBJ2-3; D is possibly TRBD1 (5 bases). Sequencing was performed on peripheral blood. The CDR3 DNA follows: TGTGCCAGCAGTAGGCGGACATATAGCACAGATACGCAGTATTTT. This encodes CASSRRTYSTDTQYF.